The 23 T cell receptor beta chains in this list originate from one sample, sequenced in a study of blood T cell repertoires in COVID-19. Sequencing was performed with immunoSEQ multiplex PCR; in TCRdb, only in-frame clones are kept and a portion is missing. The sample yields around 210,000 clones, 85% to 90% seen once. The sequencing input was peripheral blood. Receptor source: a man between 18 and 29 years old with active or convalescent COVID-19.

J is TRBJ1-2 and V is TRBV5-4; 10 nucleotides line up with TRBD1. After removal of 3 bases from V and 7 bases from J, the junction contained 18 bases not matched to a gene. The CDR3 has 18 residues. From germline, CDR1 is SGHNT and CDR2 YYREEE (reference sequence). CDR3 sequence: CASSWTTSGQGSSGGYTF. The CDR3 region has the DNA TGTGCCAGCAGCTGGACCACGTCGGGACAGGGGAGCTCGGGTGGCTACACCTTC.

This chain uses TRBV10-3 with TRBJ2-1, with 8 bases identical to TRBD2. With 6 bases clipped from V and 2 bases from J, the junction kept 0 bases outside the gene matches. Germline V CDR1 and CDR2: ENHRY, SYGVKD. This CDR3 contains 13 residues. The DNA of the CDR3 is TGTGCCATCAGAGCGGGAGCCTACAATGAGCAGTTCTTC. Amino acids: CAIRAGAYNEQFF.

In DNA, the CDR3 is TGTGCCAGCAGCCGGGGCGGTCGGGCTAATTCACCCCTCCACTTT. Its translation is CASSRGGRANSPLHF. The rearrangement joins TRBV3-1 (or the pseudogene TRBV3-2) to TRBJ1-6; D possibly corresponds to TRBD1 (5 bases). There are 15 residues in the CDR3. Trimming shortened V by 4 bases and J by 6 bases, and 13 bases separated the two germline ends. Germline V gene sequence: CDR1 LGHDT, CDR2 YNNKEL (reference sequence).

V is TRBV7-6 and J is TRBJ2-7; 12 bases map to TRBD2. V shed 5 bases, J shed 2 bases, and the junction held 4 bases outside the gene matches. The germline V gene has CDR1 SGHVS and CDR2 FNYEAQ. The CDR3 contains 15 residues. The CDR3 bases are TGTGCCAGCAGCCCCTGGACTAGCGGGACCTACGAGCAGTACTTC. Amino acid sequence: CASSPWTSGTYEQYF.

The CDR3 DNA reads as TGTGCCACCATGGGGGCGAGCTATGGCTACACCTTC. Its translation: CATMGASYGYTF. V is TRBV10-3 and J is TRBJ1-2; a weak D match, TRBD1 (6 bases). The CDR3 runs 12 residues. Germline V gene data show CDR1 as ENHRY and CDR2 as SYGVKD. Between the trimmed V and J ends, which lost 10 bases and 4 bases, there was a span of 13 bases.

The chain employs TRBV10-3 and TRBJ2-7; the match to TRBD1 covers 7 bases. Per germline, CDR1 ENHRY and CDR2 SYGVKD. Trimming at V came to 4 bases and at J to 5 bases, leaving 5 bases not matched to a gene. The CDR3 runs 13 residues. The CDR3 is CAISAGTVHEQYF. CDR3 nucleotide sequence: TGTGCCATCAGTGCCGGGACAGTCCACGAGCAGTACTTC.

The rearrangement uses TRBV7-3 and TRBJ2-3; D is possibly TRBD2 (5 bases). The ends were cut back, 1 base at V and 0 bases at J, with 14 bases in the middle. This CDR3 has 17 residues. Germline CDR1 reads SGHTA; CDR2 reads FQGTGA. CDR3 bases: TGTGCCAGCAGCTTAAGGGGATCCCGGGGTAGCACAGATACGCAGTATTTT. It yields the protein CASSLRGSRGSTDTQYF.

DNA for the CDR3: TGTGCCAGCACCGGGGGGACGCAGCGGAACCAGTACTTC. Protein sequence: CASTGGTQRNQYF. V and J are TRBV6-6 and TRBJ2-5; TRBD2 matches at 7 bases. V was pared by 7 bases and J by 10 bases, with 12 bases of the junction left unmatched. CDR3 length equals 13 residues. Germline CDR1 and CDR2: MNHNY and SVGAGI (reference sequence).

The rearrangement joins TRBV9 to TRBJ2-2; the match to TRBD2 covers 8 bases. Germline assignment: CDR1 SGDLS and CDR2 YYNGEE. This CDR3 is built from 14 residues. V dropped 4 bases and J dropped 6; count of bases not matched to a gene: 5. The CDR3 DNA sequence: TGTGCCAGCAGCCCAGGACTAGCAGCCGGGGAGCTGTTTTTT. Translating it yields CASSPGLAAGELFF.

This chain connects TRBV6-4 to TRBJ1-2, with D possibly TRBD1 on 6 matching bases. CDR1 and CDR2 from the germline V gene are MRHNA and SNTAGT. V lost 8 bases, J lost 0 bases, and 13 bases lay in between. There are 14 residues in the CDR3. In DNA form, the CDR3 reads TGTGCCAGCTCCCAGGACAGAGCTAACTATGGCTACACCTTC. As protein: CASSQDRANYGYTF.

This chain links TRBV18 with TRBJ1-4, with 7 bases identical to TRBD1. The V segment lost 5 bases and the J segment 5 bases; nucleotides outside the gene matches: 5. This CDR3 contains 14 residues. The germline gives CDR1 KGHSH, CDR2 LQKENI. CDR3 amino acids: CASSSQGDNEKLFF. The CDR3 DNA follows: TGTGCCAGCTCATCGCAGGGGGACAATGAAAAACTGTTTTTT.

The chain carries TRBV6-6 and TRBJ1-6; TRBD1 matches 8 bases. This CDR3 is built from 20 residues. The V segment lost 6 bases and the J segment 6 bases; nucleotides outside the gene matches: 22. CDR1 is MNHNY and CDR2 is SVGAGI in the germline V gene (reference sequence). The CDR3 sequence is CASSAQRTGRGLPANSPLHF. The DNA for the CDR3 is TGTGCCAGCAGCGCCCAAAGGACAGGGAGAGGATTACCGGCTAATTCACCCCTCCACTTT.

This clone appeared many times. The chain has TRBV2 and TRBJ2-1; D uncertain. CDR3 size: 13 residues. CDR1 SNHLY and CDR2 FYNNEI come from the germline V gene. Trimming removed 8 bases from V and 6 bases from J, with 14 bases in between. In DNA, the CDR3 is TGTGCCAGCTCGGTTGTCCCCTTCAATGAGCAGTTCTTC. Amino acid sequence: CASSVVPFNEQFF.

As concerns this clone: No DNA is shown, since the ends of the CDR3 on it are uncertain; the CDR3 is the one TCRdb lists. The gene calls are TRBV11-2 and TRBJ1-5; the table names TRBD1, a call not compared with the DNA. With termini counted, the CDR3 has 13 amino acids. Per the germline V gene, CDR1 is SGHAT and CDR2 is FQNNGV. The CDR3 loop reads CASSLVGTGTMHF.

The CDR3 sequence is CASSSYGQGSSGTEAFF. CDR3 DNA sequence: TGTGCCAGCAGTTCGTACGGACAGGGAAGTTCGGGGACTGAAGCTTTCTTT. The rearrangement joins TRBV28 to TRBJ1-1; 8 nucleotides line up with TRBD1. The germline CDR1 and CDR2 sequences are MDHEN and SYDVKM. J lost 5 bases, V lost 4 bases, and 15 bases had no gene match. CDR3 length: 17 residues.

This chain connects TRBV19 to TRBJ2-2; 7 positions match TRBD1. This CDR3 contains 14 residues. The V and J ends lost 10 bases and 1 base, in that order; junction bases with no gene match: 6. Germline lookup yields CDR1 LNHDA and CDR2 SQIVND (reference sequence). CDR3 nucleotide sequence: TGTGCCACCACCCGGACAGGGAACACCGGGGAGCTGTTTTTT. Its protein product is CATTRTGNTGELFF.

This chain uses TRBV27 with TRBJ2-2; 11 nucleotides agree with TRBD2. The CDR3 has 16 amino acids. V was pared by 1 base and J by 7 bases, with 5 bases of the junction left unmatched. CDR1 is MNHEY, CDR2 SMNVEV, per germline (reference sequence). The CDR3: CASSLLAGGPGGELFF. The CDR3 nucleotides are TGTGCCAGCAGTTTATTAGCGGGAGGGCCAGGCGGGGAGCTGTTTTTT.

The chain recombines TRBV10-3 with TRBJ1-6; weak D call: TRBD1 (6 bases). In germline, CDR1 is ENHRY, CDR2 SYGVKD. The CDR3 runs to 16 residues. Trimming pared 5 bases from V and 7 bases from J, leaving 18 bases between. CDR3 region: CAISKNPTGRNSPLHF. The CDR3 DNA reads as TGTGCCATCAGTAAGAATCCGACAGGACGGAATTCACCCCTCCACTTT.

The gene calls are TRBV7-9 and TRBJ2-1; a weak D match, TRBD1 (7 bases). CDR1 is SEHNR and CDR2 is FQNEAQ in the germline V gene (reference sequence). The CDR3 length is 15 residues. V was clipped by 5 bases and J by 6 bases, with 17 bases between them. In DNA, the CDR3 is TGTGCCAGCAGCCCCGTCAGGGGGGCAGGCAATGAGCAGTTCTTC. The encoded protein is CASSPVRGAGNEQFF.

V gene TRBV5-1 combines with J gene TRBJ1-6; 7 nucleotides align to TRBD1. V gave up 3 bases and J gave up 7 bases; unmatched junction bases: 7. The CDR3 contains 15 residues. The germline CDR1 and CDR2 sequences are SGHRS and YFSETQ. The CDR3 reads CASSSEGQPNSPLHF. In DNA form, the CDR3 reads TGCGCCAGCAGCTCGGAGGGACAGCCAAATTCACCCCTCCACTTT.

The J gene is TRBJ2-7, the V gene TRBV7-9; maybe TRBD1 (6 bases). Trimming took 5 bases from V and 0 from J, leaving 14 bases between them. The CDR3 extends over 15 amino acids. CDR1 and CDR2 (germline): SEHNR, FQNEAQ (reference sequence). The CDR3 nucleotides read TGTGCCAGCAGCCCAGGGGTCTCAGTCTCCTACGAGCAGTACTTC. It encodes CASSPGVSVSYEQYF.

The chain couples TRBV24-1 to TRBJ2-1; 7 nucleotides line up with TRBD2. V shed 4 bases and J 6 bases; nucleotides not matched to a gene: 8. Germline-derived CDR1 and CDR2 are KGHDR and SFDVKD. The CDR3 loop spans 15 amino acids. CDR3 in DNA: TGTGCCACCAGTGAACGCGCAGGACTAGGCAATGAGCAGTTCTTC. It translates to CATSERAGLGNEQFF.

V usage is TRBV5-1 and J usage is TRBJ2-2, with D perhaps matching TRBD1 (6 bases). The CDR3 is made up of 16 amino acids. V gave up 0 bases and J gave up 5 bases, with 14 bases separating them. Germline-derived CDR1 and CDR2 are SGHRS and YFSETQ. Here the CDR3 DNA reads TGCGCCAGCAGCTTGGCCCCAGGGGTAAGGACCGGGGAGCTGTTTTTT. Amino acid sequence: CASSLAPGVRTGELFF.